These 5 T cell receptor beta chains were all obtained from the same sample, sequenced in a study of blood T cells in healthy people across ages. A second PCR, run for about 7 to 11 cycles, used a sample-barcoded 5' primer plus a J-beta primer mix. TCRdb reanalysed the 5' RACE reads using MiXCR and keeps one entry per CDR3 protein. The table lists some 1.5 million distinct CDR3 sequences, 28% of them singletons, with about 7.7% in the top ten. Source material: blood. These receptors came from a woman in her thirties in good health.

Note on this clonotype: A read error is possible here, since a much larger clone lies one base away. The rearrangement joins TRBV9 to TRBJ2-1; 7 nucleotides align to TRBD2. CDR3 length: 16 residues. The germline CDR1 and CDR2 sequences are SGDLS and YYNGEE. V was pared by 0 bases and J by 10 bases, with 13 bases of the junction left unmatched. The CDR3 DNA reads TGTGCCAGCAGCGTAGGAAGCGGGGATAGCTCCTACGAGCAGTTCTTC. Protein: CASSVGSGDSSYEQFF.

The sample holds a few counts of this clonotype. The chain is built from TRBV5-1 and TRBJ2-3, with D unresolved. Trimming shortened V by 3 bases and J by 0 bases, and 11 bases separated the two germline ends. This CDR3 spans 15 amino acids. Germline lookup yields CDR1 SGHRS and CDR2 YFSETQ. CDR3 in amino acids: CASSSSIPSTDTQYF. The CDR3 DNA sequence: TGCGCCAGCAGCTCCAGCATACCCAGCACAGATACGCAGTATTTT.

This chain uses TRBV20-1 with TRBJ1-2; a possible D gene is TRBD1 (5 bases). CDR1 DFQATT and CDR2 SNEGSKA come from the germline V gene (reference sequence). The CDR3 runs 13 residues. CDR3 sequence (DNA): TGCATCATCTTAACCGGGACCGGAGGTGGCTACACCTTC. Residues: CIILTGTGGGYTF.

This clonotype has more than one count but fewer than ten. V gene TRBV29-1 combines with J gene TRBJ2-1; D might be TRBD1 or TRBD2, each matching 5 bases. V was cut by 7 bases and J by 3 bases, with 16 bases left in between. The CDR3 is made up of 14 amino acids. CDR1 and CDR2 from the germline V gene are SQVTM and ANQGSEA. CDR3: CSAQGLALYNEQFF. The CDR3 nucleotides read TGCAGCGCCCAGGGTCTAGCTCTCTACAATGAGCAGTTCTTC.

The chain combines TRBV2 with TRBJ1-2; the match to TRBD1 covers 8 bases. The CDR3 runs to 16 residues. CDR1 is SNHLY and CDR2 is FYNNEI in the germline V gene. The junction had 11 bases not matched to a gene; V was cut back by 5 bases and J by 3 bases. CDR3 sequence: CASSYLGTGLDYGYTF. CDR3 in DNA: TGTGCCAGCAGTTATCTCGGGACAGGATTAGACTATGGCTACACCTTC.